This paragraph reports one T cell receptor beta chain. The ends lost 6 bases at V and 7 bases at J; junction bases unmatched: 15. The CDR3 has 15 amino acids. Germline CDR1 SNHLY, CDR2 FYNNEI. The sample comes from a study of OX40 agonist ivuxolimab in advanced cancers. Assay used: immunoSEQ multiplex PCR; TCRdb lists only in-frame clones, some missing. The sample includes about 26,000 clones, 85% seen only once; the top ten take approximately 26%. This rearrangement joins TRBV2 to TRBJ2-7; 7 bases are a match to TRBD1. The sequence was collected from an adult with an advanced solid tumor such as melanoma, head and neck, liver or kidney cancer. This material consisted of CD4+ or CD8+ T cells sorted from blood, taken in a trial of the OX40 agonist ivuxolimab. CDR3 residues: CASSPGPGQAWEQYF. CDR3 DNA sequence: TGTGCCAGCAGCCCTGGCCCAGGACAGGCGTGGGAGCAGTACTTC.